The sequence of this T cell receptor (beta chain) was determined in a study of blood T cell repertoires in COVID-19 (dated by TCRdb to the early 2020s). Context from the whole study: Collaborator samples came from the United States, Italy and Spain and covered acute and convalescent phases of COVID-19. The prospective study material was composed of cDNA or gDNA derived from T cells, B-cell-depleted T cells, or PBMCs. The dataset comprised deeply sampled blood TCRbeta repertoires from subjects exposed to, actively infected with, or recovered from COVID-19. The repertoires were released in a freely available public database meant as a resource for research on the immune response to SARS-CoV-2. Samples were obtained from the ongoing ImmuneRACE study (first 160 participants) and from about 1,300 subjects provided by 6 global collaborators. The sample metadata nearly always contained a de-identified subject ID, COVID-19 status, age in years and sex. Where HLA class I and class II types were available, the types were taken from metadata supplied by the sample provider, not from assay-based typing. Overall study results and their limits: The quantity of clinical and demographic metadata differed by source and by participant and was supplied without curation.

Collaborating institutions collected whole blood in K2EDTA tubes following their own protocols. Collaborator samples were shipped for TCRbeta analysis as frozen whole blood, isolated PBMCs, or DNA extracted from either sample type. The immunoSEQ Assay, a bias-controlled multiplex PCR, was used to amplify TCRbeta CDR3 regions from genomic DNA. The original pipeline was this. Within the assay, amplification of reference gene primers was used to estimate how many nucleated cells each sample contained. To quantify the absolute abundance of each unique TCRbeta CDR3 rearrangement, sequence reads were collapsed and filtered. For each sample, productive Simpson clonality was calculated as the square root of Simpson's diversity index across productive rearrangements. In its TCRdb copy, this immuneACCESS table keeps in-frame sequences only and misses some clones. Where compared with another copy, unresolved V genes explain less than half of these, and the others have no known cause. V and J calls and clone size are given by that table; D and trimming were obtained from the DNA. The sample table lists around 100,000 clones, about four fifths of them with a count of one. The top ten clones comprise 7.5% to 10% of the sample.

For this clone: Its target antigen remains unknown. Base qualities are not recorded, but no much larger clone differs from it by a single base.

Sequences MNHNS (CDR1) and SASEGT (CDR2) are obtained from the germline V gene. The CDR3 sequence holds 11 residues, the cysteine and phenylalanine included. The read is trimmed to its CDR3 DNA, 33 bases read in frame from base 1. Ends trimmed: V by 1 base, J by 15 bases; bases unmatched to a gene: 3. Sequences were obtained from peripheral blood. The receptor's source is a man in his forties or fifties with active or convalescent COVID-19. The sequence is built from TRBV6-1 and TRBJ2-4; 7 central bases correspond to TRBD1. At the DNA level, the sequence is TGTGCCAGCAGTGAAGGACAGGGTTCGTACTTC. It codes for CASSEGQGSYF.